This T cell receptor (beta chain) comes out of a study of blood T cell repertoires in COVID-19. About the study: In each case, the material was cDNA or gDNA derived from T cells, B-cell-depleted T cells, or PBMCs.

Profiling relied on immunoSEQ multiplex PCR, and the TCRdb table lists in-frame clones only, not all of them. The sample lists roughly 200,000 clones, more than 75% seen once, with 6% in the top ten. Germline lookup yields CDR1 LNHDA and CDR2 SQIVND (reference sequence). The CDR3 totals 12 residues. Deletions cut 8 bases from V and 4 bases from J, with 8 bases between. The V gene is TRBV19, the J gene TRBJ1-4; D is unclear. Sequenced material: peripheral blood. This TCR was recovered from a man between 35 and 55 years old with active or convalescent COVID-19. CDR3 region: CASYHYNEKLFF. CDR3 nucleotides: TGTGCCAGTTATCACTATAATGAAAAACTGTTTTTT. The variable domain in full, with the rest retrieved from reference TRBV19 and TRBJ1-4, is DGGITQSPKYLFRKEGQNVTLSCEQNLNHDAMYWYRQDPGQGLRLIYYSQIVNDFQKGDIAEGYSVSREKKESFPLTVTSAQKNPTAFYLCASYHYNEKLFFGSGTQLSVL.